This paragraph reports one T cell receptor beta chain. No antigen is known for it. This specimen belongs to a study of T cells in localized non-small cell lung cancer. The table came from immunoSEQ multiplex PCR; TCRdb's copy has only in-frame clones and leaves some out. This table has 100,000 to 150,000 clones, roughly 90% appearing once. Study conclusions and caveats: A single tumor region was sequenced, leaving heterogeneity possible. Among blood samples, higher T cell density accompanied longer overall survival. Uninvolved neighboring lung showed the greatest T cell clonality, exceeding tumor. Across samples, adjacent lung featured a median 57 of the top 100 tumor clones.

The CDR3 is 16 amino acids. Germline trimming cut 5 bases from V and 5 bases from J; bases unmatched to any gene: 14. Germline V gene data show CDR1 as GTSNPN and CDR2 as SVGIG (reference sequence). This receptor was taken from a female donor over 55 with stage I lung adenocarcinoma. The starting material was peripheral blood, obtained before any cancer treatment. The chain combines TRBV30 with TRBJ2-2; 7 bases align to TRBD2. This CDR3 reads CAWALKGGRKTGELFF. The DNA for the CDR3 is TGTGCCTGGGCCCTTAAGGGCGGGAGAAAAACCGGGGAGCTGTTTTTT.